A selection of T cell receptor beta chains follows, all from one sample in a study of T cell repertoires in cytomegalovirus infection. From the reads, TCRdb called clonotypes with MiXCR, one entry per CDR3 protein. This table has 150,000 to 200,000 distinct CDR3 sequences, roughly 19% appearing once. Sequenced input: PBMCs. These receptors all come from a human donor in good health (CMV status not recorded). Some clones in this sample may be carry-over from other donors' samples. CDR3s include the opening cysteine and the closing phenylalanine or tryptophan. The D gene is left open where the match is weak. Some rows mark clone size as missing; the rest say once, few, many or name a class of expanded clone.

clone size: many
V gene: TRBV3-1
D gene: .
J gene: TRBJ1-1
CDR3 protein: CASSQDYSNTEAFF
CDR3 DNA: TGTGCCAGCAGCCAAGATTACTCTAACACTGAAGCTTTCTTT

clone size: many
V gene: TRBV7-2
D gene: TRBD2
J gene: TRBJ2-5
CDR3 protein: CASSAGLAEETQYF
CDR3 DNA: TGTGCCAGCAGCGCGGGACTAGCGGAAGAGACCCAGTACTTC

clone size: few
V gene: TRBV14
D gene: .
J gene: TRBJ1-1
CDR3 protein: CASSDRQVRIPEAFF
CDR3 DNA: TGTGCCAGCAGCGATCGACAGGTGAGGATCCCTGAAGCTTTCTTT

clone size: .
V gene: TRBV6-5
D gene: .
J gene: TRBJ1-1
CDR3 protein: CASSYLGEAFF
CDR3 DNA: TGTGCCAGCAGTTACCTGGGTGAAGCTTTCTTT

clone size: few
V gene: TRBV27
D gene: TRBD1
J gene: TRBJ2-1
CDR3 protein: CASSARLLLAGGNNEQFF
CDR3 DNA: TGTGCCAGCAGCGCCAGACTGTTACTGGCAGGGGGAAACAATGAGCAGTTCTTC

clone size: .
V gene: TRBV6-6
D gene: TRBD2
J gene: TRBJ2-7
CDR3 protein: CASSYSRDYSYEQYF
CDR3 DNA: TGTGCCAGCAGTTACTCGAGGGACTACTCCTACGAGCAGTACTTC

clone size: .
V gene: TRBV14
D gene: .
J gene: TRBJ1-1
CDR3 protein: CASSHSQGTHVGEAFF
CDR3 DNA: TGTGCCAGCAGCCACTCACAGGGAACGCATGTTGGTGAAGCTTTCTTT

clone size: few
V gene: TRBV11-3
D gene: .
J gene: TRBJ1-1
CDR3 protein: CASSPPGAGAFF
CDR3 DNA: TGTGCCAGCAGCCCCCCAGGGGCAGGAGCTTTCTTT

clone size: .
V gene: TRBV27
D gene: .
J gene: TRBJ2-5
CDR3 protein: CASSHNLQETQYF
CDR3 DNA: TGTGCCAGCAGCCACAACCTGCAAGAGACCCAGTACTTC

clone size: .
V gene: TRBV27
D gene: TRBD1
J gene: TRBJ2-4
CDR3 protein: CASAGQGLGKNIQYF
CDR3 DNA: TGTGCCAGCGCGGGACAGGGTTTAGGCAAAAACATTCAGTACTTC

clone size: once
V gene: TRBV27
D gene: .
J gene: TRBJ2-7
CDR3 protein: CASSLAGFNEQYF
CDR3 DNA: TGTGCCAGCAGTTTGGCGGGATTTAACGAGCAGTACTTC

clone size: .
V gene: TRBV27
D gene: .
J gene: TRBJ2-1
CDR3 protein: CASSLWSGSYNEQFF
CDR3 DNA: TGTGCCAGCAGTTTATGGTCAGGCTCCTACAATGAGCAGTTCTTC

clone size: many
V gene: TRBV20-1
D gene: TRBD2
J gene: TRBJ2-3
CDR3 protein: CSARTTGTSGTDTQYF
CDR3 DNA: TGCAGTGCTAGAACCACCGGGACTAGCGGCACAGATACGCAGTATTTT

clone size: .
V gene: TRBV7-8
D gene: .
J gene: TRBJ1-5
CDR3 protein: CASSLATENSNQPQHF
CDR3 DNA: TGTGCCAGCAGCTTAGCGACAGAAAATAGCAATCAGCCCCAGCATTTT

clone size: .
V gene: TRBV19
D gene: .
J gene: TRBJ2-1
CDR3 protein: CASSMYQGTYNEQFF
CDR3 DNA: TGTGCCAGTAGTATGTATCAGGGGACCTACAATGAGCAGTTCTTC

clone size: few
V gene: TRBV29-1
D gene: .
J gene: TRBJ2-7
CDR3 protein: CSVGATGAVLAEQYF
CDR3 DNA: TGCAGCGTTGGGGCCACGGGAGCGGTTTTGGCCGAGCAGTACTTC

clone size: many
V gene: TRBV7-2
D gene: .
J gene: TRBJ2-7
CDR3 protein: CASSTGSYEQYF
CDR3 DNA: TGTGCCAGCAGCACAGGGTCCTACGAGCAGTACTTC

clone size: .
V gene: TRBV20-1
D gene: .
J gene: TRBJ1-1
CDR3 protein: CSASQGGGDTEAFF
CDR3 DNA: TGCAGTGCCTCCCAGGGTGGCGGTGACACTGAAGCTTTCTTT

clone size: few
V gene: TRBV7-2
D gene: .
J gene: TRBJ1-4
CDR3 protein: CASSLRTANEKLFF
CDR3 DNA: TGTGCCAGCAGCTTACGGACAGCTAATGAAAAACTGTTTTTT

clone size: few
V gene: TRBV6-1
D gene: TRBD1
J gene: TRBJ2-2
CDR3 protein: CALGQGINQNTGELFF
CDR3 DNA: TGCGCTCTGGGACAGGGGATAAACCAGAACACCGGGGAGCTGTTTTTT

clone size: many
V gene: TRBV12-3/TRBV12-4
D gene: TRBD1
J gene: TRBJ1-1
CDR3 protein: CASSLYRGEAFF
CDR3 DNA: TGTGCCAGCAGTTTATACAGGGGTGAAGCTTTCTTT

clone size: few
V gene: TRBV6-6
D gene: .
J gene: TRBJ2-7
CDR3 protein: CASSYLGPRAYEQYF
CDR3 DNA: TGTGCCAGCAGTTATCTGGGCCCCCGGGCCTACGAGCAGTACTTC

clone size: .
V gene: TRBV28
D gene: .
J gene: TRBJ2-1
CDR3 protein: CASNGVAGQGYNEQFF
CDR3 DNA: TGTGCCAGCAATGGTGTAGCGGGACAGGGATACAATGAGCAGTTCTTC

clone size: .
V gene: TRBV29-1
D gene: TRBD1
J gene: TRBJ2-7
CDR3 protein: CSMITGQGNYEQYF
CDR3 DNA: TGCAGCATGATTACGGGACAGGGGAATTACGAGCAGTACTTC

clone size: .
V gene: TRBV5-8
D gene: .
J gene: TRBJ1-1
CDR3 protein: CASSSGTGEATEAFF
CDR3 DNA: TGTGCCAGCAGCTCTGGGACGGGGGAAGCCACTGAAGCTTTCTTT

clone size: few
V gene: TRBV9
D gene: .
J gene: TRBJ1-2
CDR3 protein: CASSVGGDGYTF
CDR3 DNA: TGTGCCAGCAGCGTAGGGGGAGATGGCTACACCTTC

clone size: .
V gene: TRBV11-3
D gene: TRBD2
J gene: TRBJ2-2
CDR3 protein: CASSSAGASPGELFF
CDR3 DNA: TGTGCCAGCAGCTCAGCGGGAGCATCCCCCGGGGAGCTGTTTTTT

clone size: many
V gene: TRBV7-2
D gene: .
J gene: TRBJ1-5
CDR3 protein: CASSLISSVSNQPQHF
CDR3 DNA: TGTGCCAGCAGCTTAATTTCGAGCGTTAGCAATCAGCCCCAGCATTTT

clone size: .
V gene: TRBV19
D gene: .
J gene: TRBJ2-7
CDR3 protein: CASSIQGGNYEQYF
CDR3 DNA: TGTGCCAGTAGTATCCAGGGGGGGAATTACGAGCAGTACTTC

clone size: .
V gene: TRBV30
D gene: .
J gene: TRBJ2-1
CDR3 protein: CAWSVSTSYNEQFF
CDR3 DNA: TGTGCCTGGAGTGTCAGCACCTCCTACAATGAGCAGTTCTTC

clone size: .
V gene: TRBV20-1
D gene: TRBD1
J gene: TRBJ1-2
CDR3 protein: CSARVPHGQGELFYTF
CDR3 DNA: TGCAGTGCTAGAGTCCCACACGGACAGGGGGAATTGTTCTACACCTTC

clone size: few
V gene: TRBV3-1
D gene: TRBD2
J gene: TRBJ2-1
CDR3 protein: CASSKASGGARSYNEQFF
CDR3 DNA: TGTGCCAGCTCTAAGGCTAGCGGGGGGGCCCGGTCCTACAATGAGCAGTTCTTC

clone size: .
V gene: TRBV6-5
D gene: TRBD2
J gene: TRBJ2-7
CDR3 protein: CASSFRIAGRYEQYF
CDR3 DNA: TGTGCCAGCAGTTTCAGGATAGCGGGACGGTACGAGCAGTACTTC

clone size: few
V gene: TRBV7-2
D gene: .
J gene: TRBJ1-5
CDR3 protein: CASSSRASNPNQPQHF
CDR3 DNA: TGTGCCAGCAGCTCCCGGGCCTCGAATCCAAATCAGCCCCAGCATTTT

clone size: many
V gene: TRBV7-8
D gene: .
J gene: TRBJ1-2
CDR3 protein: CASSSEANYGYTF
CDR3 DNA: TGTGCCAGCAGCTCCGAAGCAAACTATGGCTACACCTTC

clone size: few
V gene: TRBV10-3
D gene: .
J gene: TRBJ2-7
CDR3 protein: CAISLDSSEQYF
CDR3 DNA: TGTGCCATCAGTCTAGACAGTTCCGAGCAGTACTTC

clone size: .
V gene: TRBV20-1
D gene: .
J gene: TRBJ2-5
CDR3 protein: CSVEGGGRGETQYF
CDR3 DNA: TGCAGTGTCGAAGGAGGGGGCCGGGGGGAGACCCAGTACTTC

clone size: few
V gene: TRBV20-1
D gene: TRBD2
J gene: TRBJ2-7
CDR3 protein: CSASKLSGSNEQYF
CDR3 DNA: TGCAGTGCTAGTAAGTTAAGCGGGAGCAACGAGCAGTACTTC

clone size: .
V gene: TRBV7-1
D gene: TRBD2
J gene: TRBJ2-1
CDR3 protein: CASSSTSGRWDEQFF
CDR3 DNA: TGTGCCAGCAGCTCGACTAGCGGGAGATGGGATGAGCAGTTCTTC

clone size: .
V gene: TRBV28
D gene: TRBD1
J gene: TRBJ2-7
CDR3 protein: CASSGGQASGEQYF
CDR3 DNA: TGTGCCAGCAGCGGGGGACAGGCCTCCGGCGAGCAGTACTTC

clone size: few
V gene: TRBV6-2/TRBV6-3
D gene: .
J gene: TRBJ2-7
CDR3 protein: CASRNYEQYF
CDR3 DNA: TGTGCCAGCAGAAACTACGAGCAGTACTTC

clone size: few
V gene: TRBV19
D gene: .
J gene: TRBJ2-2
CDR3 protein: CASSALGGPSYTGELFF
CDR3 DNA: TGTGCCAGTAGTGCCCTAGGGGGGCCTTCGTACACCGGGGAGCTGTTTTTT

clone size: few
V gene: TRBV27
D gene: .
J gene: TRBJ2-1
CDR3 protein: CASSLSKGRGFNEQFF
CDR3 DNA: TGTGCCAGCAGTTTATCGAAGGGTAGGGGGTTCAATGAGCAGTTCTTC

clone size: few
V gene: TRBV7-9
D gene: .
J gene: TRBJ2-2
CDR3 protein: CASSAPVAGELFF
CDR3 DNA: TGTGCCAGCAGCGCCCCGGTAGCCGGGGAGCTGTTTTTT

clone size: .
V gene: TRBV11-2
D gene: .
J gene: TRBJ2-6
CDR3 protein: CASSFNPASGANVLTF
CDR3 DNA: TGTGCCAGCAGCTTTAACCCAGCCTCTGGGGCCAACGTCCTGACTTTC